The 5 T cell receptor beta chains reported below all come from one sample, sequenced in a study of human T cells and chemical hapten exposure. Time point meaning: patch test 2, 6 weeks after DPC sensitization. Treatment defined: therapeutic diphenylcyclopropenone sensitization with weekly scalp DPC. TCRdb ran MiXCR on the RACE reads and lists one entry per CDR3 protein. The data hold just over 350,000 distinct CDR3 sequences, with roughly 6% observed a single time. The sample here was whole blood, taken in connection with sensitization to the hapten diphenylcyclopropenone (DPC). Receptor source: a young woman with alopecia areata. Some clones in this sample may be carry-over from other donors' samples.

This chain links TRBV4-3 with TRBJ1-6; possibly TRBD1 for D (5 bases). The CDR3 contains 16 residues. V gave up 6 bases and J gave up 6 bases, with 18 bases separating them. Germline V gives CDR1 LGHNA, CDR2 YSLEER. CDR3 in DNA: TGCGCCAGCAGTCGACAGATACATATTACTAATTCACCCCTCCACTTT. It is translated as CASSRQIHITNSPLHF.

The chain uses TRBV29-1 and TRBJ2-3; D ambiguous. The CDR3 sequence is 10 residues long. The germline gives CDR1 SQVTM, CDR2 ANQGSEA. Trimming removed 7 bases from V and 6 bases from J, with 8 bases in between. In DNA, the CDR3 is TGCAGCGCTTGGAAGGATACGCAGTATTTT. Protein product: CSAWKDTQYF.

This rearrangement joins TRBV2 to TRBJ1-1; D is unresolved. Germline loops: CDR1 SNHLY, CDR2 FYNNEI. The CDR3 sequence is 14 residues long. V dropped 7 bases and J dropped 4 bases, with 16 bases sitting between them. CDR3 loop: CASNFRGGGTEAFF. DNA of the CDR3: TGTGCCAGCAATTTTCGGGGAGGTGGCACTGAAGCTTTCTTT.

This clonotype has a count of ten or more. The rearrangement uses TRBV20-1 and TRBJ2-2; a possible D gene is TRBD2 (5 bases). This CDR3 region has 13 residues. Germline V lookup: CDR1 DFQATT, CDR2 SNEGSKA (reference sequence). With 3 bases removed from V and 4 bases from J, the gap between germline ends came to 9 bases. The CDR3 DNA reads TGCAGTGCTAGTGCGGGTGGCACCGGGGAGCTGTTTTTT. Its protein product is CSASAGGTGELFF.

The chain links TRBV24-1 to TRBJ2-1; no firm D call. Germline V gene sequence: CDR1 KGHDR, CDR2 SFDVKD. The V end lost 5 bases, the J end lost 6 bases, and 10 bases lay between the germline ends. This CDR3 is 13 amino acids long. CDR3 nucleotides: TGTGCCACCAGTGGGGTTGTCATCAATGAGCAGTTCTTC. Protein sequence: CATSGVVINEQFF.